This is a list of T cell receptor beta chains from one sample in a study of PD-1 blockade in classical Hodgkin lymphoma. The method was immunoSEQ multiplex PCR; TCRdb's version includes in-frame clones alone and lacks a portion of them. This sample carries under 60,000 clones, around 67% of them seen once, and the ten largest clones take about 14%. This material consisted of peripheral blood mononuclear cells (PBMCs), taken before the second cycle of nivolumab. The origin of the receptors is a human donor with classical Hodgkin lymphoma. Both conserved end residues are part of each CDR3. A D gene is named only where the DNA matches it firmly. Part of the rows lack a size; the others show once, few, many or a class for expanded clones.

J gene,V gene,clone size,D gene,CDR3 DNA,CDR3 protein
TRBJ2-1,TRBV7-2,NA,TRBD2,TGTGCCAGCAGCTTAAGGGGGACTAGCCTGGGTCGGGAGCAGTTCTTC,CASSLRGTSLGREQFF
TRBJ2-7,TRBV19,NA,TRBD1,TGTGCCAGCCAAACAGCAGGGGGACCCTACGAGCAGTACTTC,CASQTAGGPYEQYF
TRBJ2-7,TRBV18,NA,TRBD1,TGTGCCAGCTCAGGACCCGGGACAGGGCTCGAGCAGTACTTC,CASSGPGTGLEQYF
TRBJ2-7,TRBV2,NA,NA,TGTGCCAGCAGCCTTCCCCAGGAGGGGGCCTACGAGCAGTACTTC,CASSLPQEGAYEQYF
TRBJ2-1,TRBV5-1,few,TRBD2,TGCGCCAGCAGCTTACTAACCGGGACTAGCGGGTACAATGAGCAGTTCTTC,CASSLLTGTSGYNEQFF
TRBJ1-2,TRBV9,NA,NA,TGTGCCAGCAGCGTAGGTTCAGCCCCTAACTATGGCTACACCTTC,CASSVGSAPNYGYTF
TRBJ2-7,TRBV6-5,NA,NA,TGTGCCAGCAGTTATTCTACCTACGAGCAGTACTTC,CASSYSTYEQYF
TRBJ1-1,TRBV6-4,NA,NA,TGTGCCAGCAGTGCTCAGGGTCTAGGGACTGAAGCTTTCTTT,CASSAQGLGTEAFF
TRBJ2-1,TRBV28,NA,TRBD2,TGTGCCAGCAGTTTACGCGGGAGTGAGCAGTTCTTC,CASSLRGSEQFF
TRBJ2-7,TRBV4-1,once,TRBD1,TGCGCCAGCAGCCTGGGGACAGACTACGAGCAGTACTTC,CASSLGTDYEQYF
TRBJ1-1,TRBV19,NA,NA,TGTGCCAGTAGGTCGATAAGGGGAGCTGAAGCTTTCTTT,CASRSIRGAEAFF
TRBJ1-5,TRBV27,NA,TRBD1,TGTGCCAGCACTCGGACAGGGGGCAATCAGCCCCAGCATTTT,CASTRTGGNQPQHF
TRBJ2-6,TRBV6-5,NA,NA,TGTGCCAGCATCGGACAGTTCTCTGGGGCCAACGTCCTGACTTTC,CASIGQFSGANVLTF
TRBJ1-5,TRBV28,NA,NA,TGTGCCAGCAGTCTATTACCGGGGGGCAATCAGCCCCAGCATTTT,CASSLLPGGNQPQHF
TRBJ2-3,TRBV5-1,NA,NA,TGCGCCAGCAGCTTTAGCGGTCGCACAGATACGCAGTATTTT,CASSFSGRTDTQYF
TRBJ2-7,TRBV11-3,NA,NA,TGTGCCAGCAGCCTCCGAGCCGAAAGCTCCTACGAGCAGTACTTC,CASSLRAESSYEQYF
TRBJ2-2,TRBV30,NA,NA,TGTGCCTGGTCGGCAGGGTACACCGGGGAGCTGTTTTTT,CAWSAGYTGELFF
TRBJ1-4,TRBV5-4,NA,TRBD1,TGTGCCAGCAGCTTGACAGGGGGCTCGGCAACTAATGAAAAACTGTTTTTT,CASSLTGGSATNEKLFF
TRBJ2-7,TRBV6-5,NA,NA,TGTGCCAGCAGTTACCCTTCGGGGATCAGGGGCGAGCAGTACTTC,CASSYPSGIRGEQYF
TRBJ1-1,TRBV6-5,once,NA,TGTGCCAGCACCCTAGGGGCTCTGAACACTGAAGCTTTCTTT,CASTLGALNTEAFF
TRBJ2-3,TRBV27,NA,TRBD2,TGTGCCAGCAGCCCCACCAGGACCGGGACTACAAAGAAGCGGTTT,CASSPTRTGTTKKRF
TRBJ1-4,TRBV30,NA,NA,TGTGCCTGGAAAAGGACAGACCCTAATGAAAAACTGTTTTTT,CAWKRTDPNEKLFF
TRBJ1-5,TRBV28,NA,NA,TGTGCCAGCAGTCACCAAATCCCCAGGGTGCCGCCCCAGCATTTT,CASSHQIPRVPPQHF
TRBJ2-7,TRBV9,NA,TRBD1,TGTGCCAGCAGCGTCAGGGGGCTCGGTTCTGACGAGCAGTACTTC,CASSVRGLGSDEQYF
TRBJ2-7,TRBV5-4,NA,TRBD1,TGTGCCAGCAGCTTGGGGACAGGGGAACTTGGCGAGCAGTACTTC,CASSLGTGELGEQYF
TRBJ2-1,TRBV7-9,NA,TRBD2,TGTGCCAGCAGCTTAGCTCTGGGACTAGACGATGAGCAGTTCTTC,CASSLALGLDDEQFF
TRBJ1-1,TRBV2,NA,TRBD1,TGTGCTACGGACAGGGAAAGGGTGAACACTGAAGCTTTCTTT,CATDRERVNTEAFF
TRBJ1-1,TRBV28,few,NA,TGTGCCAGCAGGCTCGACGGGGATGAAGCTTTCTTT,CASRLDGDEAFF